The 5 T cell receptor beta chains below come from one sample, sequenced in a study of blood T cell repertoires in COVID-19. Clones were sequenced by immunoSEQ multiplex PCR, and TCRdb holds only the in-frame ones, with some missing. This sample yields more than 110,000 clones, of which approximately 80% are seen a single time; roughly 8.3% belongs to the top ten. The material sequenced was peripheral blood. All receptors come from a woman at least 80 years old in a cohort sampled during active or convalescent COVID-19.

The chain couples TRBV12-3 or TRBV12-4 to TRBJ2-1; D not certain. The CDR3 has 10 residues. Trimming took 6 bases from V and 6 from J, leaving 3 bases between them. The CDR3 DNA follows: TGTGCCAGCAGCCGCAATGAGCAGTTCTTC. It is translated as CASSRNEQFF.

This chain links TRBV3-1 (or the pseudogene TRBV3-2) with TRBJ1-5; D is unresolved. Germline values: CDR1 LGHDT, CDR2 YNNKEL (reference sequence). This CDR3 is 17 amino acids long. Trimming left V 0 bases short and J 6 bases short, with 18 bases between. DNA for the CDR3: TGTGCCAGCAGCCAAGACCCTGAGGGTTGGGGAATTCAGCCCCAGCATTTT. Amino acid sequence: CASSQDPEGWGIQPQHF.

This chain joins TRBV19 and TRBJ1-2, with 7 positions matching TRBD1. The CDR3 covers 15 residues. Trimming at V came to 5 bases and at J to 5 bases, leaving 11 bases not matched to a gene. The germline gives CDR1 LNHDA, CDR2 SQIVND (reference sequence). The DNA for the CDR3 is TGTGCCAGTAGTCCTTGGACAGGAAGGGAGTATGGCTACACCTTC. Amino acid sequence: CASSPWTGREYGYTF.

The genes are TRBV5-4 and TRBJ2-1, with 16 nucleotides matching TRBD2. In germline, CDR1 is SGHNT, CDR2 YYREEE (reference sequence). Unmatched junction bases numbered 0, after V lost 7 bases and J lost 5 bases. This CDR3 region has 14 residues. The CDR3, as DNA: TGTGCCAGCGGGACTAGCGGGGGGGACAATGAGCAGTTCTTC. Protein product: CASGTSGGDNEQFF.

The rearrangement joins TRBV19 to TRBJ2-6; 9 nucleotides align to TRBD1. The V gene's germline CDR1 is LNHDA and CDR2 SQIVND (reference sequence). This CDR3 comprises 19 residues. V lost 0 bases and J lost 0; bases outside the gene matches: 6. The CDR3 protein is CASSIDRTGASSGANVLTF. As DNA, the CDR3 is TGTGCCAGTAGTATAGACCGGACAGGGGCCTCCTCTGGGGCCAACGTCCTGACTTTC. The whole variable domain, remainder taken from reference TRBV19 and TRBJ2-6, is DGGITQSPKYLFRKEGQNVTLSCEQNLNHDAMYWYRQDPGQGLRLIYYSQIVNDFQKGDIAEGYSVSREKKESFPLTVTSAQKNPTAFYLCASSIDRTGASSGANVLTFGAGSRLTVL.